The 3 T cell receptor beta chains below all came from one sample that was sequenced in a study of T cell responses to AZD1222 COVID-19 vaccine. Produced via immunoSEQ multiplex PCR; TCRdb's table is partial and in-frame only. The sample contains some 130,000 clones, more than 85% of which appear only once. Specimen: peripheral blood, collected on day 0 of AZD1222 vaccination. These receptors all come from an adult in good health.

The chain is built from TRBV5-1 and TRBJ2-7; no definite D call. This CDR3 is built from 12 residues. Germline CDR1 is SGHRS and CDR2 is YFSETQ. V was shortened by 4 bases and J by 6 bases, with 11 bases between the two germline ends. This chain's CDR3 is CASSRRGGEQYF. In DNA form, the CDR3 reads TGCGCCAGCAGCCGCCGCGGTGGCGAGCAGTACTTC.

The rearrangement joins TRBV19 to TRBJ1-5; D uncertain. Germline lookup yields CDR1 LNHDA and CDR2 SQIVND (reference sequence). The V gene lost 3 bases and the J gene lost 5 bases, with 14 bases spanning the gap. The CDR3 sequence is 15 residues long. This CDR3 reads CASSIGNSVDQPQHF. DNA for the CDR3: TGTGCCAGTAGTATTGGCAACAGTGTTGATCAGCCCCAGCATTTT.

V is TRBV29-1 and J is TRBJ2-4; 7 bases are shared with TRBD1. Losses at the gene ends were 4 bases for V and 3 bases for J; bases not matched to a gene: 0. The CDR3 length is 12 residues. Germline V gene data show CDR1 as SQVTM and CDR2 as ANQGSEA. CDR3 residues: CSVGDSKNIQYF. The CDR3 DNA reads as TGCAGCGTTGGGGACAGCAAAAACATTCAGTACTTC.